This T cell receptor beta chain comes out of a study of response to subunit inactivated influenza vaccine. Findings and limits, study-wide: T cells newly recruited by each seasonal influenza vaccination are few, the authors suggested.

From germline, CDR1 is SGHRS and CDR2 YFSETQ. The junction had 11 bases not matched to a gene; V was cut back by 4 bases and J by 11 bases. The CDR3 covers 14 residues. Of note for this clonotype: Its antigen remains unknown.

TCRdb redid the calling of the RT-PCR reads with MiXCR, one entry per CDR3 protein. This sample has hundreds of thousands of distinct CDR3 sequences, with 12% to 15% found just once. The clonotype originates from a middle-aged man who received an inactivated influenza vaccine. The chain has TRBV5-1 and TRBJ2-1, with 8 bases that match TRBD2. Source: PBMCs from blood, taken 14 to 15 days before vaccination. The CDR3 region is CASSQTGAGGQQFF. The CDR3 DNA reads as TGCGCCAGCAGCCAGACGGGGGCGGGAGGACAGCAGTTCTTC.